This TCR beta chain stems from a study of T-cell reconstitution after alpha-beta-depleted transplantation in children. For TCRbeta, the library was prepared with unique molecular identifiers. Each CDR3 protein is one row after TCRdb ran MiXCR on the PCR reads. The data show approximately 640,000 distinct CDR3 sequences, approximately 16% seen once. J was trimmed by 4 bases and V by 3 bases; bases with no gene match: 5. There are 14 residues in the CDR3. Germline V lookup: CDR1 DFQATT, CDR2 SNEGSKA (reference sequence). This clonotype was seen at least ten times. The chain joins TRBV20-1 to TRBJ2-1, with 8 bases that match TRBD2. The sample here was PBMCs from the stem cell graft donor, taken from the stem cell graft. This clonotype was obtained from a human donor who donated a stem cell graft to a child with acute myeloid leukemia. The CDR3 DNA sequence: TGCAGTGCTAGCACCAGCGGGGGATACAATGAGCAGTTCTTC. Translating it yields CSASTSGGYNEQFF.